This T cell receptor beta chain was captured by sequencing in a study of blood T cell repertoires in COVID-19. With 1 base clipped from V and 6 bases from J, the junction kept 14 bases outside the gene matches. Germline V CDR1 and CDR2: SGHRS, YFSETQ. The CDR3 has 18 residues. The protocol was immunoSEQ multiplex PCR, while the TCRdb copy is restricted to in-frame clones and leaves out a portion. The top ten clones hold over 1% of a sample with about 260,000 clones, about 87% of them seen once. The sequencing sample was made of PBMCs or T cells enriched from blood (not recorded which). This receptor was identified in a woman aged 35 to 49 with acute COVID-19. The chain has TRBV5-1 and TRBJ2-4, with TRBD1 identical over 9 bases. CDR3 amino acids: CASSLKIQGAGSGNIQYF. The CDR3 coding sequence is TGCGCCAGCAGCTTGAAGATACAGGGGGCAGGGTCCGGAAACATTCAGTACTTC.